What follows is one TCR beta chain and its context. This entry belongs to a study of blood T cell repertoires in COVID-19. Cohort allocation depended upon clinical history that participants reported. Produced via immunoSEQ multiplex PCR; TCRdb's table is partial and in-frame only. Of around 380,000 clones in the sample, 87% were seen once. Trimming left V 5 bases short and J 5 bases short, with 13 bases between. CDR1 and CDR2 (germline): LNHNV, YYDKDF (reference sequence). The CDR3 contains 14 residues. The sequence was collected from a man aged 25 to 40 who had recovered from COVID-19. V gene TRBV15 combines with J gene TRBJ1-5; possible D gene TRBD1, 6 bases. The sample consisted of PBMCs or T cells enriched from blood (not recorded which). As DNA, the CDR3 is TGTGCCACCAGCTCCTATCAGGGGCATCAGCCCCAGCATTTT. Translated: CATSSYQGHQPQHF.